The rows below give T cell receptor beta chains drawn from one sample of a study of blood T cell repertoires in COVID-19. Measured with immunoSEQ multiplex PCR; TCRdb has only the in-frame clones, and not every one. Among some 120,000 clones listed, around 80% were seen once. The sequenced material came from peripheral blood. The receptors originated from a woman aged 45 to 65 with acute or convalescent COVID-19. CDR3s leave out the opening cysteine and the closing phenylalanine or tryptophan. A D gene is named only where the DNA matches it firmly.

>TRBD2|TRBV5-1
ASSLTGLAGGTDTGELF
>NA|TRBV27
ASRASRDWGYNEQF
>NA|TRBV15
ATSREGGAKETQY
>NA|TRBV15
ATSIDRQETQY
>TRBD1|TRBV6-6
ASSAGQLQL
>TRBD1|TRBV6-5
ASRRTGGGQAQH
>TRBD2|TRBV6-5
ASSYSTSGKGEQY
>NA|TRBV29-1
SVREETQY
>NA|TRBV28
ASSTTAPGTYNEQF
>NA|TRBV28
ASGVEGGNEKLF
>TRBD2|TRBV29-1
SVSGGINEQF
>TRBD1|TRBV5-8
ASSHRDRVSPLH
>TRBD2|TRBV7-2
ASSPRTSREQY